The TCR beta chain described here comes from a study of cytomegalovirus exposure and HLA in healthy donors. Study as a whole: Most genotyped donors, about four fifths of 398, had Caucasian-associated genetic ancestry.

PCR primers comprised 60 Vbeta and 13 Jbeta primers. Here immunoSEQ multiplex PCR was the method, and the copy in TCRdb shows in-frame clones only, minus some. The repertoire holds around 99,000 clones, with 65% to 85% as singletons. This CDR3 is 15 amino acids long. V dropped 7 bases and J dropped 4 bases, with 17 bases sitting between them. Germline loops: CDR1 MNHEY, CDR2 SVGAGI. V and J are TRBV6-5 and TRBJ1-5; TRBD1 is a possible D gene (5 bases). The TCR originated in a man younger than 30 in good health and CMV-seronegative. Material: PBMCs. The CDR3 DNA reads TGTGCCAGCAACCAGGGCCCGGAACTTAATCAGCCCCAGCATTTT. Amino acids: CASNQGPELNQPQHF.